This TCR beta chain emerged from a study of response to subunit inactivated influenza vaccine listed by TCRdb under 2018. In the study overall: Deep quantitative T cell receptor repertoire profiling was used in the study to track responses to a trivalent subunit inactivated influenza vaccine. The study at large found these results: According to the authors, only a limited number of new T cells may be recruited by each seasonal influenza vaccination.

This clonotype was seen at least ten times. Its antigen specificity is not known. Per-base qualities were not stored, and no clone one base away is much larger. Libraries were built with RT-PCR. The listed sequencing device is Illumina HiSeq 2500. The raw public data were reprocessed by TCRdb itself: fastp quality trimming at Q25, MiXCR clonotype calling, in-frame beta chains only. When rows share a CDR3 protein, they turn into one entry using the most common DNA and genes. The sample contains hundreds of thousands of distinct CDR3 sequences, about 12% of them found a single time. The ten largest clones add up to 9.5% to 13% of the sample. Based on the germline V gene, the CDR1 and CDR2 sequences are LGHNA and YNFKEQ. Taken from cysteine to phenylalanine, the CDR3 has 15 residues. Of the read, only the CDR3 DNA is kept; its 45 bases are in frame from base 1. V is clipped by 0 bases and J by 1 base, and the sequence between their germline boundaries is 9 bases long.

The clonotype comes from a man aged 50 to 59 who received an inactivated influenza vaccine. Donor details come from another sample of the same person, matched by shared clones. The specimen was PBMCs from blood, collected on the day of vaccination. Recombination linked TRBV4-2 to TRBJ1-2; TRBD1 is perhaps the D gene, given 5 matching bases. The DNA sequence follows: TGTGCCAGCAGCCAAGATCCGACAGTTAACTATGGCTACACCTTC. It specifies CASSQDPTVNYGYTF.